This T cell receptor (beta chain) was captured by sequencing in a study of cytomegalovirus exposure and HLA in healthy donors. Study observations and caveats: About 180 TCR beta chains were listed as cytomegalovirus-associated. CMV serostatus was the only recorded immune exposure for donors. TCR beta V- and J-gene trimming was later associated with a missense DCLRE1C variant.

The CDR3 consists of 15 residues. The germline gives CDR1 MGHDK, CDR2 SYGVNS. V dropped 5 bases and J dropped 4; count of bases not matched to a gene: 7. About this clone itself: What it binds is not known.

PCR was performed using 60 Vbeta and 13 Jbeta primers. This table comes from immunoSEQ multiplex PCR, and its TCRdb copy is limited to in-frame clones, with some not included. The sample includes around 100,000 clones, roughly 77% seen only once; the top ten take about 7.3%. The chain combines TRBV25-1 with TRBJ1-4; 7 positions agree with TRBD1. This clonotype originated in a man aged 25 to 45 in good health and CMV-seronegative. The sample was PBMCs. CDR3 sequence: CASSSRDSFNEKLFF. The CDR3 DNA follows: TGTGCCAGCAGTTCCCGGGACAGTTTTAATGAAAAACTGTTTTTT.